This is a list of T cell receptor beta chains from one sample in a study of T cell responses to AZD1222 COVID-19 vaccine. The assay was immunoSEQ multiplex PCR, and TCRdb's table has in-frame clones only and misses some. The table shows 92,000 or so clones, with 75% to 90% occurring only once. The sequenced sample was peripheral blood, obtained on day 0 of AZD1222 vaccination. The receptor set was obtained from an adult in good health. Each CDR3 is given with its conserved first and last residue. The order of the fields is J gene, V gene, D gene, CDR3 protein. D genes are given only for firm matches.

J: TRBJ2-3; V: TRBV7-2; D: TRBD2; CDR3: CASSLGLAVDTQYF
J: TRBJ2-3; V: TRBV2; D: TRBD2; CDR3: CASSEKGLAGVGPLTDTQYF
J: TRBJ1-1; V: TRBV3-1/TRBV3-2; D: TRBD1; CDR3: CASSPRDRVTFF
J: TRBJ1-5; V: TRBV6-5; D: TRBD1; CDR3: CASSWDRGEGQPQHF
J: TRBJ2-1; V: TRBV11-3; D: -; CDR3: CASSLGQTYNEQFF
J: TRBJ2-7; V: TRBV6-5; D: TRBD1; CDR3: CASSYFATGGKNEQYF
J: TRBJ2-7; V: TRBV28; D: -; CDR3: CASSEDGPHSYEQYF
J: TRBJ2-7; V: TRBV11-3; D: -; CDR3: CASSLRGAGDEQYF
J: TRBJ2-5; V: TRBV4-1; D: -; CDR3: CASSHPEGATQYF
J: TRBJ2-3; V: TRBV28; D: TRBD2; CDR3: CASSLEEGTTSTDTQYF
J: TRBJ1-2; V: TRBV7-3; D: -; CDR3: CASSLTTRDGYTF
J: TRBJ1-1; V: TRBV6-5; D: -; CDR3: CASSSSGVGTEAFF
J: TRBJ2-7; V: TRBV18; D: TRBD2; CDR3: CASSPPTSGSPEQYF
J: TRBJ1-5; V: TRBV19; D: -; CDR3: CASSMGANSNQPQHF
J: TRBJ2-7; V: TRBV7-2; D: TRBD1; CDR3: CASSARGSYEQYF
J: TRBJ2-1; V: TRBV28; D: TRBD1; CDR3: CASRTGASYNEQFF
J: TRBJ1-2; V: TRBV27; D: -; CDR3: CASRGGGLGYGYTF
J: TRBJ2-7; V: TRBV7-9; D: TRBD1; CDR3: CASSFGQGYPLYEQYF
J: TRBJ2-3; V: TRBV20-1; D: TRBD2; CDR3: CSASAAGGSADTQYF
J: TRBJ2-7; V: TRBV6-2/TRBV6-3; D: -; CDR3: CASSPRVVDEQYF
J: TRBJ2-2; V: TRBV4-3; D: TRBD1; CDR3: CASSQDTGTGRDGELFF
J: TRBJ1-4; V: TRBV5-1; D: TRBD1; CDR3: CASSYRTGLDEKLFF
J: TRBJ1-3; V: TRBV18; D: -; CDR3: CASSPRGGGGNTIYF
J: TRBJ2-1; V: TRBV19; D: TRBD1; CDR3: CASRKQGDNEQFF
J: TRBJ1-1; V: TRBV27; D: -; CDR3: CASSSQGRTEAFF
J: TRBJ2-5; V: TRBV6-5; D: TRBD2; CDR3: CASSAGTSGQETQYF
J: TRBJ1-1; V: TRBV5-3; D: TRBD1; CDR3: CARSFHRGTNTEAFF
J: TRBJ2-1; V: TRBV19; D: -; CDR3: CASSSPGFDNEQFF
J: TRBJ2-4; V: TRBV4-3; D: -; CDR3: CASSQEGSSKNIQYF
J: TRBJ2-7; V: TRBV7-6; D: -; CDR3: CASSLESYEQYF
J: TRBJ1-1; V: TRBV6-2/TRBV6-3; D: -; CDR3: CASSYLRMGNTEAFF
J: TRBJ2-5; V: TRBV20-1; D: -; CDR3: CRAKGGETQYF
J: TRBJ2-1; V: TRBV5-1; D: TRBD2; CDR3: CASMSGGAFRNEQFF
J: TRBJ2-3; V: TRBV9; D: TRBD2; CDR3: CASSVAGGGADTQYF
J: TRBJ1-2; V: TRBV28; D: -; CDR3: CASSPGSNYGYTF
J: TRBJ2-1; V: TRBV19; D: TRBD2; CDR3: CASSSSGNGYNEQFF
J: TRBJ2-3; V: TRBV4-2; D: -; CDR3: CASSREGTDTQYF
J: TRBJ2-7; V: TRBV10-3; D: TRBD2; CDR3: CAVGTSDYEQYF
J: TRBJ2-1; V: TRBV7-2; D: TRBD2; CDR3: CASSPGLAGGHEQFF
J: TRBJ2-7; V: TRBV28; D: TRBD1; CDR3: CASKVGQGYEQYF
J: TRBJ2-2; V: TRBV19; D: TRBD1; CDR3: CASTPGQGTGELFF
J: TRBJ1-4; V: TRBV9; D: -; CDR3: CASSPREVPNEKLFF
J: TRBJ1-2; V: TRBV18; D: -; CDR3: CASSPQRGNHDGYTF